Below are 17 T cell receptor beta chains sequenced from a single sample in a study of shared T cell receptors in the human thymus. Clones were sequenced by immunoSEQ multiplex PCR, and TCRdb holds only the in-frame ones, with some missing. This sample has 720,000 or so clones; over 75% occur once, and the top ten carry approximately 0.01%. These data were also reused for a study on human thymus T cells.

The sequenced material came from thymocytes. These receptors were collected from a girl less than two years old with a congenital heart defect.

This chain uses TRBV5-1 with TRBJ1-1; 8 nucleotides agree with TRBD1. V gave up 0 bases and J gave up 8 bases; unmatched junction bases: 12. Germline V gene lookup returns CDR1 SGHRS and CDR2 YFSETQ. The CDR3 has 16 residues. DNA of the CDR3: TGCGCCAGCAGCTTGGGGATCCGGACGGACAGGGAGGAAGCTTTCTTT. Its protein is CASSLGIRTDREEAFF.

This clone was picked up a small number of times. The genes are TRBV28 and TRBJ1-4, with D maybe TRBD1 (5 bases). Trimming took 6 bases from V and 0 from J, leaving 14 bases between them. Germline V CDR1 and CDR2: MDHEN, SYDVKM. CDR3 size: 16 residues. The CDR3 nucleotides read TGTGCCAGCAGCCACCTACGGGGGACAACTAATGAAAAACTGTTTTTT. As protein: CASSHLRGTTNEKLFF.

V gene TRBV5-1 combines with J gene TRBJ1-1; 7 nucleotides agree with TRBD1. The V segment lost 4 bases and the J segment 1 base; nucleotides outside the gene matches: 7. This CDR3 has 15 amino acids. From germline, CDR1 is SGHRS and CDR2 YFSETQ. The CDR3 bases are TGCGCCAGCAGCCCGGACAGGAAGGCGAACACTGAAGCTTTCTTT. It is translated as CASSPDRKANTEAFF.

The chain has TRBV27 and TRBJ1-6; D is possibly TRBD1 (5 bases). Trimming removed 5 bases at V and 12 bases at J, with 20 bases between. Per the germline V gene, CDR1 is MNHEY and CDR2 is SMNVEV (reference sequence). The CDR3 consists of 15 residues. The CDR3 nucleotides are TGTGCCAGCAGTCTCCGGGGGGACCGTCGTGGACCCCTCCACTTT. Its protein product is CASSLRGDRRGPLHF.

V is TRBV18 and J is TRBJ1-2; 11 nucleotides agree with TRBD1. Per the germline V gene, CDR1 is KGHSH and CDR2 is LQKENI. The CDR3 runs 15 residues. Losses at the gene ends were 4 bases for V and 4 bases for J; bases not matched to a gene: 5. The CDR3 coding sequence is TGTGCCAGCTCACTGGACAGGGGGCACGGCTATGGCTACACCTTC. Its protein product is CASSLDRGHGYGYTF.

This chain joins TRBV10-2 and TRBJ2-2; 9 bases line up with TRBD1. Trimming cost V 0 bases and J 5 bases; bases outside gene matches: 22. This CDR3 region has 22 residues. Germline CDR1 reads WSHSY; CDR2 reads SAAADI. The CDR3 DNA follows: TGCGCCAGCAGTGAGTCTGAGCTCCGGGACAGGGAGTGGAACGGGCGTACCGGGGAGCTGTTTTTT. As protein: CASSESELRDREWNGRTGELFF.

This chain links TRBV7-3 with TRBJ1-1, with 8 bases that match TRBD1. Per the germline V gene, CDR1 is SGHTA and CDR2 is FQGTGA. This CDR3 is built from 20 residues. V shed 2 bases and J 2 bases; nucleotides not matched to a gene: 19. The CDR3: CASSLSKEEDRDSINTEAFF. The CDR3 DNA follows: TGTGCCAGCAGCTTATCAAAAGAGGAGGACAGGGACTCGATAAACACTGAAGCTTTCTTT.

The chain carries TRBV7-8 and TRBJ2-7; D not resolved. V shed 5 bases and J shed 7 bases, with 12 bases lying between them. The germline V gene has CDR1 SGHVS and CDR2 FQNEAQ. This CDR3 is built from 12 residues. CDR3 amino acids: CASSPRSVEQYF. The CDR3 DNA sequence: TGTGCCAGCAGCCCTAGGTCGGTGGAGCAGTACTTC.

V gene TRBV7-2 combines with J gene TRBJ2-2; TRBD1 agrees at 9 bases. This CDR3 region has 15 residues. V lost 4 bases, J lost 0 bases, and 0 bases stayed unmatched. CDR1 and CDR2 from the germline V gene are SGHTA and FQGNSA. The CDR3 nucleotides are TGTGCCAGCAGCTGGACAGGGGCGAACACCGGGGAGCTGTTTTTT. Translating gives CASSWTGANTGELFF.

Turning to this clone: The germline gene is not matched at one end of the junction; a read error may be the cause. V is TRBV4-1 and J is TRBJ1-1; 7 positions match TRBD1. Germline CDR1 and CDR2: MGHRA and YSYEKL. The CDR3 length is 15 residues. The CDR3 region has the DNA TGCGCCAGCAGCCAAGAAGGTACAGGGGCGTTTCGACACCCGTTT. It translates to CASSQEGTGAFRHPF.

This rearrangement joins TRBV27 to TRBJ1-1; D uncertain. V was cut by 3 bases and J by 1 base, with 18 bases left in between. CDR3 length equals 17 residues. CDR1 is MNHEY, CDR2 SMNVEV, per germline (reference sequence). The CDR3 sequence is CASSFGRGFSGNTEAFF. As DNA, the CDR3 is TGTGCCAGCAGTTTTGGCAGAGGGTTTTCGGGGAACACTGAAGCTTTCTTT.

V and J are TRBV29-1 and TRBJ1-3; tentative D call: TRBD1 (5 bases). V was shortened by 4 bases and J by 0 bases, with 10 bases between the two germline ends. Per the germline V gene, CDR1 is SQVTM and CDR2 is ANQGSEA. The CDR3 covers 14 residues. The CDR3 region is CSVATGSSGNTIYF. CDR3 nucleotide sequence: TGCAGCGTTGCAACAGGCAGCTCTGGAAACACCATATATTTT.

V and J are TRBV6-1 and TRBJ1-2; no clear D gene. The germline gives CDR1 MNHNS, CDR2 SASEGT. This CDR3 comprises 13 residues. Trimming removed 7 bases from V and 0 bases from J, with 9 bases in between. The CDR3 nucleotides are TGTGCCAGCAATGTTAAAACTAACTATGGCTACACCTTC. It codes for CASNVKTNYGYTF.

About this clone: The CDR3 end shows no conserved phenylalanine or tryptophan, and so a read error is likely. It is unclear where the CDR3 begins or ends on the DNA, so no DNA is shown, and the CDR3 is as TCRdb lists it. The V gene is TRBV2, the J gene TRBJ1-1; the table's D call, TRBD1, has no DNA check behind it. Germline CDR1 and CDR2: SNHLY and FYNNEI. The CDR3 length is 11 residues, termini included. Here the CDR3 reads CASSRTGLDSS.

The chain links TRBV20-1 to TRBJ1-2; weak D call: TRBD1 (6 bases). Between the trimmed V and J ends, which lost 5 bases and 10 bases, there was a span of 14 bases. The CDR3 has 11 amino acids. Germline loops: CDR1 DFQATT, CDR2 SNEGSKA (reference sequence). The CDR3 protein is CSAPRDKLYTF. CDR3 in DNA: TGCAGTGCTCCCCGGGACAAACTCTACACCTTC.

The chain couples TRBV29-1 to TRBJ1-1; TRBD1 might be the D (5 bases). Trimming pared 2 bases from V and 3 bases from J, leaving 13 bases between. Looked up from germline, CDR1 is SQVTM and CDR2 is ANQGSEA. The CDR3 loop spans 14 amino acids. The CDR3 DNA reads TGCAGCGTTGAAACGCAAGGGACTGACACTGAAGCTTTCTTT. Translation: CSVETQGTDTEAFF.

This clone has just one count. V usage is TRBV29-1 and J usage is TRBJ1-4, with 7 bases matching TRBD1. CDR1 is SQVTM and CDR2 is ANQGSEA in the germline V gene. The ends lost 6 bases at V and 7 bases at J; junction bases unmatched: 8. There are 13 residues in the CDR3. The DNA for the CDR3 is TGCAGCGTCCCTGACCGGGACAGTGAAAAACTGTTTTTT. Translated: CSVPDRDSEKLFF.